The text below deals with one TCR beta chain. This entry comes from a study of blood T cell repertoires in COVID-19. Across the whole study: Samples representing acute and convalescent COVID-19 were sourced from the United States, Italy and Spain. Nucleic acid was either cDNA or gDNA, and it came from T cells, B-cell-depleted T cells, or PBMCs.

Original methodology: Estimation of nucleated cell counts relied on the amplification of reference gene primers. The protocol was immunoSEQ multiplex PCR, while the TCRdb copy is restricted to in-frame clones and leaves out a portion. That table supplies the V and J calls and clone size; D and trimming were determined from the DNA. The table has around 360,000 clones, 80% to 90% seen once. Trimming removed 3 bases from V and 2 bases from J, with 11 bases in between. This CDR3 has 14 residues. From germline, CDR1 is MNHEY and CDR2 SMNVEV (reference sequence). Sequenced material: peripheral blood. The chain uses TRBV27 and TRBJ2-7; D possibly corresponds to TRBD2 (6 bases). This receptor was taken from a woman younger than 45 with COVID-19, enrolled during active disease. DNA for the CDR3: TGTGCCAGCAGTTTCGCGGGACTTGCCTACGAGCAGTACTTC. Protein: CASSFAGLAYEQYF.